One and the same sample provided the 19 T cell receptor beta chains below, sequenced in a study of regulatory T cells in long-lasting Graves disease. Assembly of TCR beta libraries relied on iRepertoire HTBI primers together with Arm-PCR of CDR3 regions. TCRdb reprocessed the multiplex PCR reads with MiXCR, giving one entry per CDR3 protein. The sample yields around 360,000 distinct CDR3 sequences, 16% seen once. Specified time point: newly diagnosed GD, antithyroid drugs for less than 3 months. From PBMCs, RNA was extracted and then used to make the TCR library. The sample was also reused in another study, on T cells in Graves' hyperthyroidism and ophthalmopathy.

Specimen: peripheral blood mononuclear cells (PBMCs), collected at new diagnosis, from a patient treated with antithyroid drugs. These receptors were taken from a woman under 30 with Graves disease.

Notes on this clonotype: This sequence may be a read error, since a much larger clone differs from it by one base. The chain uses TRBV24-1 and TRBJ2-1; 8 bases are a match to TRBD1. The germline V gene encodes CDR1 KGHDR and CDR2 SFDVKD. The CDR3 is 14 amino acids. The CDR3 spells CATRGDRGNNEQSF. CDR3 DNA: TGTGCCACCAGGGGAGACAGGGGTAACAATGAGCAGTCCTTC.

This chain links TRBV5-1 with TRBJ2-3, with 8 nucleotides matching TRBD2. With 4 bases clipped from V and 2 bases from J, the junction kept 9 bases outside the gene matches. The CDR3 is made up of 16 amino acids. Germline V gives CDR1 SGHRS, CDR2 YFSETQ. The CDR3 DNA is TGCGCCAGCAGCAGCCAAGGGACTAGTCCCACAGATACGCAGTATTTT. Amino acids: CASSSQGTSPTDTQYF.

This clonotype has a count of ten or more. Relative to the germline gene, one junction end is altered; a read error may explain this. This rearrangement joins TRBV30 to TRBJ2-7, with D perhaps TRBD2 (6 bases). The CDR3 spans 14 residues. Per germline, CDR1 GTSNPN and CDR2 SVGIG (reference sequence). Written as DNA, the CDR3 is TGTGCCTGGAGAGGTCTTGGGGACTCCGACGAGCAGTACTTC. It codes for CAWRGLGDSDEQYF.

This clonotype was seen ten or more times. This sequence joins TRBV6-1 and TRBJ2-3; 9 bases agree with TRBD1. The trim removed 6 bases at V and 4 bases at J, leaving 11 bases unmatched. Looked up from germline, CDR1 is MNHNS and CDR2 is SASEGT. The CDR3 length is 16 residues. For the CDR3, the DNA is TGTGCCAGCAGGCAAACCGGGACAGGGAATCCAGATACGCAGTATTTT. Translated: CASRQTGTGNPDTQYF.

A remark on this clonotype: Since a much larger clone is just one base distant, this may be a read error. No conserved phenylalanine or tryptophan ends this CDR3, so it is likely a read error. This rearrangement joins TRBV28 to TRBJ1-2; D not certain. The V gene lost 2 bases and the J gene lost 2 bases, with 12 bases spanning the gap. CDR3 length: 15 residues. CDR1 and CDR2 (germline): MDHEN, SYDVKM. Here the CDR3 reads CASSLLQVPNYGYTL. CDR3 DNA: TGTGCCAGCAGTTTACTGCAGGTCCCAAACTATGGCTACACCCTC.

Many counts were recorded for this clonotype. The chain employs TRBV28 and TRBJ1-2, with D perhaps TRBD1 (5 bases). In germline, CDR1 is MDHEN, CDR2 SYDVKM. With 7 bases removed from V and 6 bases from J, the gap between germline ends came to 15 bases. This CDR3 is 13 amino acids long. The DNA for the CDR3 is TGTGCCAGCACCTTGGGGCACTCGAATGGCTACACCTTC. It encodes CASTLGHSNGYTF.

V and J are TRBV19 and TRBJ2-3, with 10 bases matching TRBD1. The J segment lost 2 bases and the V segment lost 6 bases, leaving 2 bases of the junction unmatched. Germline CDR1 is LNHDA and CDR2 is SQIVND (reference sequence). The CDR3 is made up of 14 amino acids. CDR3 loop: CASRDRGATDTQYF. In DNA form, the CDR3 reads TGTGCCAGTAGGGACAGGGGGGCCACAGATACGCAGTATTTT.

A few counts support this clonotype. This chain connects TRBV7-9 to TRBJ1-1, with unresolved D. This CDR3 has 13 residues. Germline V gene lookup returns CDR1 SEHNR and CDR2 FQNEAQ (reference sequence). With 5 bases removed from V and 3 bases from J, the gap between germline ends came to 10 bases. CDR3 coding DNA: TGTGCCAGCAGCCTAGTAGAGGACACTGAAGCTTTCTTT. As protein: CASSLVEDTEAFF.

This clonotype was recorded many times. This chain connects TRBV2 to TRBJ2-5; D possibly corresponds to TRBD2 (5 bases). There are 16 residues in the CDR3. Germline V CDR1 and CDR2: SNHLY, FYNNEI. V lost 3 bases, J lost 0 bases, and 14 bases lay in between. The CDR3 here is CASSETKTRYQETQYF. The CDR3 DNA sequence: TGTGCCAGCAGTGAGACTAAAACGAGATACCAAGAGACCCAGTACTTC.

In its sample, this clonotype was seen a few times. The chain is built from TRBV5-1 and TRBJ2-3, with 12 bases matching TRBD2. The CDR3 is made up of 17 amino acids. Per germline, CDR1 SGHRS and CDR2 YFSETQ. V was pared by 0 bases and J by 2 bases, with 4 bases of the junction left unmatched. The CDR3 spells CASSLARTSGVTDTQYF. The CDR3, as DNA: TGCGCCAGCAGCTTGGCAAGGACTAGCGGGGTCACAGATACGCAGTATTTT.

The chain links TRBV6-1 to TRBJ1-5; no firm D call. CDR3 length: 17 amino acids. CDR1 MNHNS and CDR2 SASEGT come from the germline V gene. V was trimmed by 3 bases and J by 12 bases, leaving 27 bases between them. Written as DNA, the CDR3 is TGTGCCAGCAGTGACAGAGACAAGGCCCCTCCTCAGCTTCTCCAGCATTTT. Its protein is CASSDRDKAPPQLLQHF.

This clonotype was seen a few times. It may be a read error: a sequence one base away is much more abundant. The V and J genes are TRBV3-1 and TRBJ1-1; D unresolved. CDR1 and CDR2 (germline): LGHDT, YNNKEL (reference sequence). The CDR3 extends over 13 amino acids. The V end lost 6 bases, the J end lost 10 bases, and 18 bases lay between the germline ends. CDR3 region: CASRGSIGSAAFF. The CDR3 nucleotides read TGTGCCAGCAGGGGCTCTATAGGGTCGGCAGCTTTCTTT.

This clonotype was recorded at least ten times. The chain couples TRBV28 to TRBJ2-7; 8 bases are shared with TRBD1. CDR3 length equals 15 residues. J lost 0 bases, V lost 4 bases, and 5 bases had no gene match. Germline CDR1 is MDHEN and CDR2 is SYDVKM. CDR3 region: CASSSRGLSSYEQYF. The CDR3 region has the DNA TGTGCCAGCAGTTCCAGGGGGCTAAGCTCCTACGAGCAGTACTTC.

This clonotype showed up many times. This chain links TRBV7-2 with TRBJ2-1, with 9 bases lining up with TRBD2. The germline CDR1 and CDR2 sequences are SGHTA and FQGNSA. CDR3 length: 15 residues. The V and J ends lost 5 bases and 7 bases, in that order; junction bases with no gene match: 9. The CDR3 DNA reads as TGTGCCAGCAGCCGACGAGGCGGGAGGGGTAATGAGCAGTTCTTC. Its protein is CASSRRGGRGNEQFF.

This clonotype appeared many times. The V and J genes are TRBV20-1 and TRBJ2-1; unclear D gene. V shed 3 bases and J shed 4 bases, with 13 bases lying between them. Germline V gene sequence: CDR1 DFQATT, CDR2 SNEGSKA (reference sequence). The CDR3 totals 14 residues. CDR3 region: CSASGVFGYNEQFF. CDR3 coding DNA: TGCAGTGCTAGTGGAGTGTTTGGGTACAATGAGCAGTTCTTC.

In this sample, this clonotype turned up a few times. The chain is built from TRBV9 and TRBJ2-3; D gene uncertain. The V end lost 0 bases, the J end lost 2 bases, and 10 bases lay between the germline ends. Germline CDR1 SGDLS, CDR2 YYNGEE. The CDR3 has 15 residues. CDR3 nucleotides: TGTGCCAGCAGCGTAGACCTGCCTGCCACAGATACGCAGTATTTT. Translated: CASSVDLPATDTQYF.

This clonotype was counted at least ten times. V gene TRBV3-1 combines with J gene TRBJ1-3; D unclear. V was pared by 0 bases and J by 7 bases, with 16 bases between. Germline CDR1 is LGHDT and CDR2 is YNNKEL (reference sequence). This CDR3 spans 16 amino acids. The CDR3 sequence is CASSQDMAALANTIYF. The CDR3 DNA reads TGTGCCAGCAGCCAAGATATGGCAGCACTGGCTAACACCATATATTTT.

This clonotype was found many times. The V gene is TRBV28, the J gene TRBJ1-2; maybe TRBD1 (6 bases). CDR1 MDHEN and CDR2 SYDVKM come from the germline V gene. CDR3 size: 15 residues. The V gene lost 5 bases and the J gene lost 4 bases, with 17 bases spanning the gap. CDR3 residues: CASSPPQGRIYGYTF. In DNA, the CDR3 is TGTGCCAGCAGTCCCCCACAGGGAAGGATCTATGGCTACACCTTC.

The V call is TRBV15, the J call TRBJ1-2, with no clear D. This CDR3 comprises 15 residues. Germline V gives CDR1 LNHNV, CDR2 YYDKDF (reference sequence). Between the trimmed V and J ends, which lost 3 bases and 0 bases, there was a span of 11 bases. CDR3 DNA sequence: TGTGCCACCAGCAGTCTCCAGGAAGCTAACTATGGCTACACCTTC. Protein sequence: CATSSLQEANYGYTF.